There are many counts of the clone carrying this T cell receptor beta chain. The entry originates in a study of T-cell reconstitution after alpha-beta-depleted transplantation in children. A library of TCRbeta sequences, prepared with unique molecular identifiers, was generated. From the PCR reads, TCRdb called clonotypes with MiXCR, one entry per CDR3 protein. Counted here are around 380,000 distinct CDR3 sequences, 11% occurring once; the ten biggest clones make up about 5%. Trimming cost V 2 bases and J 3 bases; bases outside gene matches: 6. The CDR3 extends over 18 amino acids. Looked up from germline, CDR1 is SGHTA and CDR2 is FQGTGA.

V and J are TRBV7-3 and TRBJ2-1; 14 bases line up with TRBD2. This TCR came from a human donor who donated a stem cell graft to a child with acute myeloid leukemia. Sequenced material: PBMCs from the stem cell graft donor, taken from the stem cell graft. CDR3 nucleotide sequence: TGTGCCAGCAGCTTAGAGGGGGGACTAGCGGGGGTCTACAATGAGCAGTTCTTC. Its translation: CASSLEGGLAGVYNEQFF.